This TCR beta chain is drawn from a study of cytomegalovirus exposure and HLA in healthy donors. This CDR3 is built from 15 residues. Germline V gives CDR1 SGHNT, CDR2 YYREEE (reference sequence). V shed 4 bases and J shed 4 bases, with 16 bases lying between them. The primer mix had 60 Vbeta and 13 Jbeta primers. The method was immunoSEQ multiplex PCR; TCRdb's version includes in-frame clones alone and lacks a portion of them. Seen here are over 150,000 clones, under 90% observed once, and the top ten hold roughly 4.7%. The chain employs TRBV5-4 and TRBJ2-3; perhaps TRBD2 as D (5 bases). This clonotype was obtained from a man aged 30-40 years in good health and CMV-seronegative. Sequenced sample: PBMCs. CDR3 in DNA: TGTGCCAGCAGCCCCTCCCCGGGGAGCCCAGATACGCAGTATTTT. It translates to CASSPSPGSPDTQYF.